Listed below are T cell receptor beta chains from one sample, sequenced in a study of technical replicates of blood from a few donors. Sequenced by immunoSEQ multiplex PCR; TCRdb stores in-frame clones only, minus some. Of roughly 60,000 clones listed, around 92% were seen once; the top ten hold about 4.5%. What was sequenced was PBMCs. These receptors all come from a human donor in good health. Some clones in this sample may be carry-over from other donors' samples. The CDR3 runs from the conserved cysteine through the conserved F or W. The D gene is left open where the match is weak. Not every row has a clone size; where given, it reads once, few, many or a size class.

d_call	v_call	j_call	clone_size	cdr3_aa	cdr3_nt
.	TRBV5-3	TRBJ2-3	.	CARSPNLGLWGTDTQYF	TGTGCCAGAAGTCCTAACTTGGGCCTGTGGGGCACAGATACGCAGTATTTT
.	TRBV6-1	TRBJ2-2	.	CASSGQTLNTGELFF	TGTGCCAGCAGTGGCCAGACTCTGAACACCGGGGAGCTGTTTTTT
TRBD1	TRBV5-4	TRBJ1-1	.	CASSHEGAEATEAFF	TGTGCCAGCAGTCACGAGGGGGCTGAGGCCACTGAAGCTTTCTTT
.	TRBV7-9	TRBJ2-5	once	CASSLDLGAQTQYF	TGTGCCAGCAGCTTAGATCTGGGGGCCCAGACCCAGTACTTC
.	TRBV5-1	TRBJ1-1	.	CASSLTGSNTEAFF	TGCGCCAGCAGCTTGACAGGTTCAAACACTGAAGCTTTCTTT
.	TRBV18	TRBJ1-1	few	CASSPQRSEAFF	TGTGCCAGCTCACCACAGAGATCTGAAGCTTTCTTT
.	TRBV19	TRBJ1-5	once	CASSRQSNQPQHF	TGTGCCAGTAGCCGACAAAGCAATCAGCCCCAGCATTTT
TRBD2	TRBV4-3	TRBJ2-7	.	CASSQDLFGLAGAIYEQYF	TGCGCCAGCAGCCAAGATCTTTTCGGTCTAGCGGGAGCTATCTACGAGCAGTACTTC
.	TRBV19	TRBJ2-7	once	CASSTGSYEQYF	TGTGCCAGTAGTACAGGTTCCTACGAGCAGTACTTC
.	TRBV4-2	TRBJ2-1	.	CASSQAAPALAPYNEQFF	TGTGCCAGCAGCCAAGCCGCCCCCGCGCTAGCGCCGTACAATGAGCAGTTCTTC
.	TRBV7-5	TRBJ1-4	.	CVRRPKGATNEKLFF	TGTGTCAGAAGGCCCAAGGGGGCAACTAATGAAAAACTGTTTTTT
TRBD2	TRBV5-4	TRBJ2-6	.	CASSGPLEGAGGTGANVLTF	TGTGCCAGCAGCGGGCCTCTCGAGGGAGCGGGAGGTACCGGGGCCAACGTCCTGACTTTC
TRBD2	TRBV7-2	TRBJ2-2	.	CASSLALAGGTGELFF	TGTGCCAGCAGCTTAGCCCTAGCGGGAGGCACCGGGGAGCTGTTTTTT
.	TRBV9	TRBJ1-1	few	CASSPKGVLGTEAFF	TGTGCCAGCAGCCCAAAAGGGGTGTTAGGCACTGAAGCTTTCTTT
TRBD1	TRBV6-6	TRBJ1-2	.	CASSYQTGVDGYTF	TGTGCCAGCAGTTATCAGACAGGGGTAGATGGCTACACCTTC
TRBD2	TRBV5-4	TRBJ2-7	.	CASSLPGGAPYEQYF	TGTGCCAGCAGCTTGCCCGGGGGGGCCCCCTACGAGCAGTACTTC
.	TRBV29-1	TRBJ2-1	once	CSEVRGTSYNEQFF	TGCAGCGAAGTCCGGGGTACCTCCTACAATGAGCAGTTCTTC
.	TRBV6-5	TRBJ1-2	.	CASRDPQGANYGYTF	TGTGCCAGCAGGGATCCACAGGGAGCTAACTATGGCTACACCTTC
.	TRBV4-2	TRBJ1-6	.	CASSQEVEGSPLHF	TGTGCCAGCAGCCAAGAAGTCGAGGGTTCACCCCTCCACTTT
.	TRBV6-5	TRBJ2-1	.	CASSYNGGYAYNEQFF	TGTGCCAGCAGTTACAACGGCGGCTACGCCTACAATGAGCAGTTCTTC